One and the same sample provided the 32 T cell receptor beta chains below, sequenced in a study of sequential checkpoint blockade in melanoma (dated by TCRdb to between 2018 and 2021). In the paper's terms, the treatment or condition label means: randomized to nivolumab then ipilimumab (arm A) or the reverse (arm B). Library preparation employed the immunoSEQ multiplex PCR assay. Drawn from immuneACCESS, this table holds only the in-frame rearrangements with V and J called that TCRdb kept. Clones are partly lost; checked studies trace under half to an unresolved V gene and leave the rest unexplained. The sample includes about 20,000 clones, with about four fifths observed a single time. Together, the top ten hold over 50% of the sample. The material sequenced was CD8+ T cells sorted from blood (inferred from file names), taken from a patient given nivolumab and ipilimumab in sequence. The receptors originated from a human donor with melanoma.

The chain has TRBV28 and TRBJ2-7; TRBD1 aligns across 8 bases. The V gene end was trimmed by 4 bases and the J gene end by 6 bases; junction bases not matched to a gene: 11. The CDR3 length is 15 residues. Germline loops: CDR1 MDHEN, CDR2 SYDVKM. The CDR3, as DNA: TGTGCCAGCAGTTCCCCCCGTTCAGGGGGCGGCGAGCAGTACTTC. Translated, it gives CASSSPRSGGGEQYF. Full variable domain (missing parts from reference TRBV28 and TRBJ2-7): DVKVTQSSRYLVKRTGEKVFLECVQDMDHENMFWYRQDPGLGLRLIYFSYDVKMKEKGDIPEGYSVSREKKERFSLILESASTNQTSMYLCASSSPRSGGGEQYFGPGTRLTVT.

This chain links TRBV28 with TRBJ1-1; D is ambiguous. V was shortened by 10 bases and J by 2 bases, with 14 bases between the two germline ends. This CDR3 spans 13 amino acids. CDR1 MDHEN and CDR2 SYDVKM come from the germline V gene. The CDR3 DNA reads TGTGCCATCAAAGCGGTGGGTAACACTGAAGCTTTCTTT. It translates to CAIKAVGNTEAFF.

V usage is TRBV7-9 and J usage is TRBJ2-3, with TRBD2 identical over 8 bases. The CDR3 consists of 14 residues. The ends lost 5 bases at V and 2 bases at J; junction bases unmatched: 3. Germline CDR1 is SEHNR and CDR2 is FQNEAQ (reference sequence). The DNA of the CDR3 is TGTGCCAGCAGCCGGGGGGGCCCCACAGATACGCAGTATTTT. This gives the protein CASSRGGPTDTQYF.

V is TRBV7-2 and J is TRBJ1-4; D gene unclear. Deletions cut 2 bases from V and 0 bases from J, with 13 bases between. Germline-derived CDR1 and CDR2 are SGHTA and FQGNSA. CDR3 length equals 17 residues. This chain's CDR3 is CASSLLGSGSTNEKLFF. CDR3 bases: TGTGCCAGCAGCTTATTGGGGAGCGGCTCAACTAATGAAAAACTGTTTTTT. Full variable domain (outside the CDR3, taken from reference TRBV7-2 and TRBJ1-4): GAGVSQSPSNKVTEKGKDVELRCDPISGHTALYWYRQSLGQGLEFLIYFQGNSAPDKSGLPSDRFSAERTGGSVSTLTIQRTQQEDSAVYLCASSLLGSGSTNEKLFFGSGTQLSVL.

The rearrangement joins TRBV5-1 to TRBJ1-6, with 11 nucleotides matching TRBD1. The CDR3 runs 17 residues. Germline trimming cut 1 base from V and 11 bases from J; bases unmatched to any gene: 11. Germline V gives CDR1 SGHRS, CDR2 YFSETQ. CDR3 region: CASSLWDRGFPTPPLHF. As DNA, the CDR3 is TGCGCCAGCAGCTTGTGGGACAGGGGGTTTCCCACTCCACCCCTCCACTTT.

The chain is built from TRBV7-6 and TRBJ2-5; TRBD1 matches at 9 bases. The J call could be wrong; TRBJ2-7 is a better fit for the DNA end. CDR1 and CDR2 (germline): SGHVS, FNYEAQ. This CDR3 comprises 15 residues. This CDR3 is CASSPGQGKSYEQYF. The CDR3 nucleotides read TGTGCCAGCAGCCCGGGACAGGGTAAAAGCTACGAGCAGTACTTC.

V and J are TRBV6-5 and TRBJ1-1; perhaps TRBD1 as D (5 bases). Germline CDR1 MNHEY, CDR2 SVGAGI. The CDR3 has 15 amino acids. The ends were cut back, 0 bases at V and 4 bases at J, with 12 bases in the middle. In DNA, the CDR3 is TGTGCCAGCAGTTACTCGACTACGGGGGGCACTGAAGCTTTCTTT. Translated, it gives CASSYSTTGGTEAFF.

The CDR3: CASSLTGQGAREQFF. The CDR3, as DNA: TGTGCCAGCAGTTTGACGGGACAGGGGGCCAGAGAGCAGTTCTTC. The chain recombines TRBV27 with TRBJ2-1, with TRBD1 matching 12 bases. The CDR3 is made up of 15 amino acids. Germline V gene data show CDR1 as MNHEY and CDR2 as SMNVEV (reference sequence). V shed 3 bases, J shed 10 bases, and the junction held 7 bases outside the gene matches.

The V call is TRBV13, the J call TRBJ2-7, with D unclear. Germline assignment: CDR1 PRHDT and CDR2 FYEKMQ (reference sequence). Trimming pared 3 bases from V and 6 bases from J, leaving 12 bases between. There are 13 residues in the CDR3. The CDR3 DNA reads TGTGCCAGCAGCTTGTCTAGTTCCCGCGAGCAGTACTTC. As protein: CASSLSSSREQYF.

This clone was detected once. This chain connects TRBV29-1 to TRBJ1-6; 9 bases are shared with TRBD1. This CDR3 has 13 residues. Per the germline V gene, CDR1 is SQVTM and CDR2 is ANQGSEA. The V and J ends lost 5 bases and 7 bases, in that order; junction bases with no gene match: 3. As DNA, the CDR3 is TGCAGCGTTCGACAGGGGGAAAATTCACCCCTCCACTTT. Translation gives CSVRQGENSPLHF.

This chain links TRBV4-3 with TRBJ1-2, with a possible D match to TRBD1 (6 bases). Germline CDR1 LGHNA, CDR2 YSLEER. This CDR3 region has 13 residues. Trimming removed 1 base at V and 8 bases at J, with 11 bases between. As DNA, the CDR3 is TGCGCCAGCAGCCAAGGGCAGGGACAAGGCTACACCTTC. Translating gives CASSQGQGQGYTF.

This chain connects TRBV5-8 to TRBJ2-7, with D possibly TRBD1 on 5 matching bases. The CDR3 has 16 amino acids. The V gene lost 4 bases and the J gene lost 2 bases, with 19 bases spanning the gap. Germline V gene sequence: CDR1 SGHTS, CDR2 YDEGEE. DNA of the CDR3: TGTGCCAGCAGCCAACGGAACAGGTCGTCTACCTACGAGCAGTACTTC. The encoded protein is CASSQRNRSSTYEQYF.

V gene TRBV5-4 combines with J gene TRBJ2-7; D unclear. The CDR3 spans 15 residues. Trimming pared 4 bases from V and 3 bases from J, leaving 17 bases between. CDR1 is SGHNT and CDR2 is YYREEE in the germline V gene (reference sequence). DNA of the CDR3: TGTGCCAGCAGCCAGCATACTGGCAGGCGCTACGAGCAGTACTTC. Translation gives CASSQHTGRRYEQYF.

This chain joins TRBV19 and TRBJ1-2; TRBD1 agrees at 7 bases. Unmatched junction bases numbered 8, after V lost 4 bases and J lost 6 bases. The CDR3 has 14 residues. Germline V gene sequence: CDR1 LNHDA, CDR2 SQIVND (reference sequence). The CDR3 protein is CASSTWTGFHGYTF. The CDR3, as DNA: TGTGCCAGTAGTACTTGGACAGGTTTTCATGGCTACACCTTC. Using reference TRBV19 and TRBJ1-2 for the parts outside the CDR3, the full variable domain is DGGITQSPKYLFRKEGQNVTLSCEQNLNHDAMYWYRQDPGQGLRLIYYSQIVNDFQKGDIAEGYSVSREKKESFPLTVTSAQKNPTAFYLCASSTWTGFHGYTFGSGTRLTVV.

The chain links TRBV29-1 to TRBJ2-3; D is possibly TRBD2 (6 bases). The CDR3 is made up of 15 amino acids. From germline, CDR1 is SQVTM and CDR2 ANQGSEA. The V end was cut by 1 base, the J end by 0 bases, with 11 bases between. Here the CDR3 reads CSVEGGDTSTDTQYF. CDR3 DNA sequence: TGCAGCGTTGAAGGCGGGGATACTAGCACAGATACGCAGTATTTT.

This rearrangement joins TRBV6-5 to TRBJ2-3; 8 bases fit TRBD2. After removal of 0 bases from V and 4 bases from J, the junction contained 6 bases not matched to a gene. The CDR3 totals 16 residues. Germline V gene sequence: CDR1 MNHEY, CDR2 SVGAGI. The CDR3 sequence: CASSYSPGGRSDTQYF. The CDR3 DNA sequence: TGTGCCAGCAGTTACTCTCCGGGGGGGCGCTCAGATACGCAGTATTTT.

The table lists this clone with a count of one. V gene TRBV5-6 combines with J gene TRBJ2-2, with TRBD1 identical over 9 bases. The CDR3 consists of 18 residues. After removal of 4 bases from V and 6 bases from J, the junction contained 16 bases not matched to a gene. Germline CDR1 is SGHDT and CDR2 is YYEEEE. The CDR3 here is CASSTRHLDRGNAGELFF. In nucleotides, the CDR3 is TGTGCCAGCAGCACCCGCCACCTGGACAGGGGAAACGCCGGGGAGCTGTTTTTT.

This sequence joins TRBV9 and TRBJ2-2, with D perhaps matching TRBD1 (5 bases). The CDR3 runs 14 residues. V lost 1 base and J 7 bases, leaving 11 bases between the germline ends. Germline CDR1 SGDLS, CDR2 YYNGEE. CDR3 residues: CASSVTGLGGELFF. The CDR3 nucleotides are TGTGCCAGCAGCGTAACAGGTCTCGGCGGGGAGCTGTTTTTT.

This clone was seen a few times. A much bigger clone sits one base away, suggesting this may be a read error. Other nucleotide sequences from this sample produce the same CDR3. The rearrangement uses TRBV4-1 and TRBJ1-5; D is uncertain. The CDR3 extends over 14 amino acids. Germline CDR1 is MGHRA and CDR2 is YSYEKL. Deletions cut 0 bases from V and 7 bases from J, with 10 bases between. As DNA, the CDR3 is TGCGCCAGCAGCCAAGATGGAGGGTACCAGCCCCAGCATTTT. It specifies CASSQDGGYQPQHF.

The V gene is TRBV6-5, the J gene TRBJ2-1; TRBD2 matches 8 bases. CDR3 length: 14 amino acids. J gave up 3 bases and V 6 bases, and 4 bases lay outside the gene matches. Germline CDR1 and CDR2: MNHEY and SVGAGI. The CDR3 spells CASRRGGLYNEQFF. The CDR3 nucleotides read TGTGCCAGCAGACGGGGGGGCCTCTACAATGAGCAGTTCTTC.

The J gene is TRBJ2-1, the V gene TRBV5-1, with TRBD2 identical over 8 bases. CDR1 SGHRS and CDR2 YFSETQ come from the germline V gene. CDR3 size: 16 residues. V dropped 0 bases and J dropped 4; count of bases not matched to a gene: 6. The CDR3 loop reads CASSLARGGLYNEQFF. The CDR3 DNA sequence: TGCGCCAGCAGCTTGGCCCGGGGGGGCCTTTACAATGAGCAGTTCTTC.

This clone has only one observation. The CDR3 nucleotides read TGTGCCAGCAGCGTACTCGACAGGGAGATCGAGACCCAGTACTTC. It translates to CASSVLDREIETQYF. The rearrangement links TRBV9 to TRBJ2-5; 7 bases match TRBD1. The ends lost 1 base at V and 5 bases at J; junction bases unmatched: 8. The CDR3 has 15 residues. Germline CDR1 SGDLS, CDR2 YYNGEE.

J is TRBJ2-7 and V is TRBV6-5; TRBD2 aligns across 8 bases. Germline CDR1 and CDR2: MNHEY and SVGAGI. J was trimmed by 2 bases and V by 5 bases; bases with no gene match: 5. The CDR3 has 14 amino acids. The CDR3 region is CASSHRGGTYEQYF. CDR3 coding DNA: TGTGCCAGCAGTCATCGGGGGGGAACCTACGAGCAGTACTTC.

The CDR3 nucleotides read TGTGCCAGCCGGCAGGGTGGGGGGAATGAGCAGTTCTTC. It codes for CASRQGGGNEQFF. The chain has TRBV6-5 and TRBJ2-1; possible D gene TRBD2, 6 bases. Germline V gene data show CDR1 as MNHEY and CDR2 as SVGAGI. The CDR3 consists of 13 residues. Between the trimmed V and J ends, which lost 8 bases and 7 bases, there was a span of 15 bases.

The count of this clone is one. The chain is built from TRBV9 and TRBJ2-7, with D tentatively TRBD1 (6 bases). CDR1 SGDLS and CDR2 YYNGEE come from the germline V gene. CDR3 length equals 14 residues. V was clipped by 0 bases and J by 3 bases, with 10 bases between them. DNA of the CDR3: TGTGCCAGCAGCGTAGGGGACACATACTACGAGCAGTACTTC. It encodes CASSVGDTYYEQYF.

V usage is TRBV27 and J usage is TRBJ1-6; 10 nucleotides align to TRBD1. The germline V gene encodes CDR1 MNHEY and CDR2 SMNVEV (reference sequence). J gave up 8 bases and V 5 bases, and 6 bases lay outside the gene matches. The CDR3 is 15 amino acids. CDR3 protein: CASSIKTGGDSPLHF. For the CDR3, the DNA is TGTGCCAGCAGTATAAAGACAGGGGGCGATTCACCCCTCCACTTT.

This clone was observed a single time. The chain is built from TRBV27 and TRBJ2-1; possible D gene TRBD2, 7 bases. This CDR3 comprises 15 residues. CDR1 and CDR2 (germline): MNHEY, SMNVEV (reference sequence). The V end was cut by 6 bases, the J end by 5 bases, with 17 bases between. The CDR3: CASRRGGPRDNEQFF. The CDR3 region has the DNA TGTGCCAGCAGGCGCGGGGGCCCTAGAGACAATGAGCAGTTCTTC.

V gene TRBV6-5 combines with J gene TRBJ1-2; D is unclear. The CDR3 runs to 15 residues. CDR1 and CDR2 from the germline V gene are MNHEY and SVGAGI. Between the trimmed V and J ends, which lost 6 bases and 5 bases, there was a span of 19 bases. The CDR3 DNA sequence: TGTGCCAGCAGCCAAGTCACGGGAAGTGGGTATGGCTACACCTTC. Translation: CASSQVTGSGYGYTF.

The chain links TRBV28 to TRBJ2-5, with D possibly being TRBD2 (6 bases). The closer fit of TRBJ2-7 to the DNA end suggests the J call may be wrong. From germline, CDR1 is MDHEN and CDR2 SYDVKM. CDR3 length: 16 residues. The CDR3 DNA is TGTGCCAGCAGTTTGGTGGCTAGCGACAGCTCCTACGAGCAGTACTTC. This codes for CASSLVASDSSYEQYF.

V usage is TRBV7-9 and J usage is TRBJ2-1, with 7 bases lining up with TRBD2. The V and J ends lost 3 bases and 2 bases, in that order; junction bases with no gene match: 7. Germline V CDR1 and CDR2: SEHNR, FQNEAQ (reference sequence). CDR3 length equals 16 residues. CDR3 loop: CASSFPLAATYNEQFF. The DNA for the CDR3 is TGTGCCAGCAGCTTCCCCCTAGCGGCCACCTACAATGAGCAGTTCTTC.

The chain carries TRBV6-6 and TRBJ2-7; no definite D call. V was cut by 6 bases and J by 5 bases, with 14 bases left in between. Germline CDR1 MNHNY, CDR2 SVGAGI (reference sequence). This CDR3 region has 13 residues. CDR3 protein: CASRVRIINEQYF. The DNA of the CDR3 is TGTGCCAGCAGAGTCAGGATTATCAACGAGCAGTACTTC.

The chain uses TRBV10-2 and TRBJ1-5; D perhaps matches TRBD1 (6 bases). Germline lookup yields CDR1 WSHSY and CDR2 SAAADI. Trimming cost V 5 bases and J 1 base, with 12 bases left between them. CDR3 length equals 15 residues. CDR3 nucleotide sequence: TGCGCCAGCAGTATACAGGGTGGGAGCAATCAGCCCCAGCATTTT. Translation: CASSIQGGSNQPQHF.